The 14 T cell receptor beta chains in this list originate from one sample, sequenced in a study of PD-1 blockade in mismatch repair-deficient tumors. Generated by immunoSEQ multiplex PCR, the TCRdb table keeps only in-frame clones and is missing some. The table lists about 14,000 clones, roughly nine tenths of them singletons. These TCRs are of unknown antigen specificity. This sample's time point: roughly ten-day in vitro stimulation with candidate neoantigen peptide 6. The sample in question was cells cultured in vitro, obtained from a patient treated with pembrolizumab. Receptors originate from an adult with mismatch repair-deficient cancer.

V usage is TRBV25-1 and J usage is TRBJ2-1; D ambiguous. CDR1 MGHDK and CDR2 SYGVNS come from the germline V gene. CDR3 length: 14 residues. V lost 4 bases and J lost 9, with 16 bases in between. CDR3 coding DNA: TGTGCCAGCAGTGGAAGTTCTGGGGTTGGTGAGCAGTTCTTC. Protein product: CASSGSSGVGEQFF.

The chain is built from TRBV5-4 and TRBJ1-1; possible D gene TRBD1, 6 bases. CDR3 length: 13 residues. Trimming took 4 bases from V and 3 from J, leaving 10 bases between them. The germline V gene encodes CDR1 SGHNT and CDR2 YYREEE (reference sequence). CDR3 sequence: CASSQDSYTEAFF. For the CDR3, the DNA is TGTGCCAGCAGCCAGGACAGCTACACTGAAGCTTTCTTT.

J is TRBJ2-3 and V is TRBV12-5; D gene ambiguous. Between the trimmed V and J ends, which lost 3 bases and 5 bases, there was a span of 9 bases. The CDR3 has 13 amino acids. The germline CDR1 and CDR2 sequences are LGHNT and FRNRAP. CDR3 sequence (DNA): TGTGCTAGTGGTTTCCAGATCAGAGATACGCAGTATTTT. Encoded protein: CASGFQIRDTQYF.

The chain combines TRBV11-2 with TRBJ1-3; D is perhaps TRBD1 (6 bases). The germline V gene encodes CDR1 SGHAT and CDR2 FQNNGV. The CDR3 extends over 12 amino acids. V lost 5 bases to trimming and J lost 12 bases, with 14 bases between them. The CDR3 region is CASSPGTRSIYF. The CDR3 DNA reads as TGTGCCAGCAGCCCTGGGACACGGAGCATATATTTT.

The chain employs TRBV30 and TRBJ2-5; D is undetermined. With 0 bases removed from V and 1 base from J, the gap between germline ends came to 6 bases. This CDR3 has 13 residues. Germline CDR1 and CDR2: GTSNPN and SVGIG (reference sequence). The CDR3 DNA follows: TGTGCCTGGAGTGTGGGAAGCCAAGAGACCCAGTACTTC. Translating it yields CAWSVGSQETQYF.

The chain joins TRBV28 to TRBJ2-2; D is perhaps TRBD2 (5 bases). Germline V lookup: CDR1 MDHEN, CDR2 SYDVKM. The CDR3 loop spans 12 amino acids. With 10 bases removed from V and 7 bases from J, the gap between germline ends came to 13 bases. DNA for the CDR3: TGTGCCACGGAAGAGGGAGACGGGGAGCTGTTTTTT. Its translation: CATEEGDGELFF.

This clone has only a few counts. The V call is TRBV7-3, the J call TRBJ2-1; possible D gene TRBD2, 6 bases. The V gene lost 2 bases and the J gene lost 1 base, with 12 bases spanning the gap. The CDR3 consists of 16 residues. Germline V lookup: CDR1 SGHTA, CDR2 FQGTGA. Here the CDR3 DNA reads TGTGCCAGCAGCTTATTAGGCGGGGTGTCCTACAATGAGCAGTTCTTC. Protein product: CASSLLGGVSYNEQFF.

CDR3 sequence: CASSLGVAGAYEQYF. CDR3 bases: TGTGCCAGCAGCTTGGGAGTAGCGGGAGCCTACGAGCAGTACTTC. The V call is TRBV5-4, the J call TRBJ2-7, with 9 bases that match TRBD2. The junction had 3 bases not matched to a gene; V was cut back by 0 bases and J by 2 bases. CDR1 is SGHNT, CDR2 YYREEE, per germline (reference sequence). This CDR3 comprises 15 residues.

The chain has TRBV4-1 and TRBJ1-5, with D perhaps TRBD1 (6 bases). Germline assignment: CDR1 MGHRA and CDR2 YSYEKL. The CDR3 has 16 amino acids. The V and J ends lost 4 bases and 7 bases respectively, with 20 bases between them. The DNA of the CDR3 is TGCGCCAGCAGCCTAAGTCTGTTGAGGGGGAGCCAGCCCCAGCATTTT. This encodes CASSLSLLRGSQPQHF.

This chain uses TRBV4-1 with TRBJ2-1; a weak D match, TRBD2 (8 bases). With 2 bases removed from V and 8 bases from J, the gap between germline ends came to 25 bases. The CDR3 loop spans 18 amino acids. Germline-derived CDR1 and CDR2 are MGHRA and YSYEKL. CDR3 loop: CASSQRGQREIGVDEQFF. The CDR3 nucleotides read TGCGCCAGCAGCCAAAGGGGGCAGCGGGAGATCGGGGTGGATGAGCAGTTCTTC.

J is TRBJ1-2 and V is TRBV5-4; D unclear. Germline-derived CDR1 and CDR2 are SGHNT and YYREEE (reference sequence). This CDR3 is built from 15 residues. The V end lost 0 bases, the J end lost 0 bases, and 9 bases lay between the germline ends. In nucleotides, the CDR3 is TGTGCCAGCAGCTTGGACGGACCGGCTAACTATGGCTACACCTTC. It specifies CASSLDGPANYGYTF.

V and J are TRBV29-1 and TRBJ2-5; D may match TRBD1 or TRBD2 (5 bases each). V dropped 6 bases and J dropped 3 bases, with 11 bases sitting between them. The CDR3 length is 12 residues. Germline V gene sequence: CDR1 SQVTM, CDR2 ANQGSEA. The CDR3 DNA is TGCAGCGTGGCCGGGACGGAAGAGACCCAGTACTTC. Its translation is CSVAGTEETQYF.

The rearrangement links TRBV5-6 to TRBJ2-2, with a tentative D call TRBD1 (5 bases). In germline, CDR1 is SGHDT, CDR2 YYEEEE. CDR3 length equals 14 residues. The V end lost 0 bases, the J end lost 7 bases, and 10 bases lay between the germline ends. This CDR3 reads CASSLAAGFGELFF. CDR3 nucleotides: TGTGCCAGCAGCTTGGCCGCAGGGTTCGGGGAGCTGTTTTTT.

The chain combines TRBV5-4 with TRBJ1-5; D not resolved. The V and J ends lost 0 bases and 0 bases respectively, with 10 bases between them. This CDR3 is 16 amino acids long. Per the germline V gene, CDR1 is SGHNT and CDR2 is YYREEE (reference sequence). The chain's CDR3 is CASSLGAPDSNQPQHF. CDR3 DNA sequence: TGTGCCAGCAGCTTGGGTGCCCCGGATAGCAATCAGCCCCAGCATTTT.